Shown below are 23 T cell receptor beta chains from a single sample sequenced in a study of T cells in localized non-small cell lung cancer. Generated by immunoSEQ multiplex PCR, the TCRdb table keeps only in-frame clones and is missing some. Here the sample spans roughly 24,000 clones, under 95% being singletons. The input for sequencing was peripheral blood, taken before any cancer treatment. All receptors come from a female donor of 60 years or more with stage II squamous cell lung carcinoma.

This CDR3 reads CASRGGASGSYNEQFF. CDR3 coding DNA: TGTGCCAGCCGGGGGGGGGCTAGCGGGTCCTACAATGAGCAGTTCTTC. The chain employs TRBV27 and TRBJ2-1; 8 positions agree with TRBD2. V lost 8 bases, J lost 1 base, and 10 bases stayed unmatched. The CDR3 extends over 16 amino acids. Germline assignment: CDR1 MNHEY and CDR2 SMNVEV (reference sequence).

J is TRBJ1-1 and V is TRBV7-9, with D perhaps matching TRBD1 (5 bases). V lost 1 base and J lost 2, with 8 bases in between. CDR3 size: 14 residues. CDR1 is SEHNR, CDR2 FQNEAQ, per germline (reference sequence). CDR3 coding DNA: TGTGCCAGCAGCTTAGGTGGGGGAAACACTGAAGCTTTCTTT. The encoded protein is CASSLGGGNTEAFF.

This chain connects TRBV18 to TRBJ2-5; D unclear. This CDR3 comprises 11 residues. Germline V gene sequence: CDR1 KGHSH, CDR2 LQKENI. With 2 bases removed from V and 6 bases from J, the gap between germline ends came to 4 bases. CDR3 in DNA: TGTGCCAGCTCACCAGCCCAGACCCAGTACTTC. Translating it yields CASSPAQTQYF.

The chain combines TRBV6-6 with TRBJ2-7; 8 bases fit TRBD1. The V gene's germline CDR1 is MNHNY and CDR2 SVGAGI (reference sequence). The CDR3 is 14 residues long. Trimming cost V 2 bases and J 5 bases; bases outside gene matches: 5. DNA for the CDR3: TGTGCCAGCAGTTACCGGCAGGGGGCCCACGAGCAGTACTTC. Its translation: CASSYRQGAHEQYF.

J is TRBJ2-2 and V is TRBV30; TRBD1 matches at 8 bases. V shed 1 base, J shed 5 bases, and the junction held 6 bases outside the gene matches. The CDR3 runs to 15 residues. CDR1 is GTSNPN and CDR2 is SVGIG in the germline V gene (reference sequence). The DNA of the CDR3 is TGTGCCTGGAGTGCCAGGACAGGGCTGACCGGGGAGCTGTTTTTT. Translating it yields CAWSARTGLTGELFF.

This clone was found a few times. The J gene is TRBJ1-1, the V gene TRBV6-4; D not certain. V was trimmed by 5 bases and J by 1 base, leaving 8 bases between them. This CDR3 contains 13 residues. Per germline, CDR1 MRHNA and CDR2 SNTAGT. The CDR3 protein is CASSRSGNTEAFF. The CDR3 DNA follows: TGTGCCAGCAGTCGGTCGGGGAACACTGAAGCTTTCTTT.

The CDR3 DNA is TGTGCCAGCAGCTTCAGTCAGGAGGCCTACGAGCAGTACTTC. It yields the protein CASSFSQEAYEQYF. This chain joins TRBV11-2 and TRBJ2-7, with a weak D call TRBD2 (5 bases). CDR3 length: 14 amino acids. V lost 3 bases to trimming and J lost 2 bases, with 11 bases between them. Germline V gives CDR1 SGHAT, CDR2 FQNNGV.

The V call is TRBV2, the J call TRBJ2-1; 7 bases agree with TRBD2. Losses at the gene ends were 6 bases for V and 0 bases for J; bases not matched to a gene: 14. The CDR3 length is 18 residues. Germline V gene lookup returns CDR1 SNHLY and CDR2 FYNNEI. CDR3 bases: TGTGCCAGCAGCGGGTCCAAACGGGGCGGGAGCTCCTACAATGAGCAGTTCTTC. It specifies CASSGSKRGGSSYNEQFF.

The gene calls are TRBV27 and TRBJ1-2; a weak D match, TRBD1 (6 bases). CDR3 size: 13 residues. V was pared by 4 bases and J by 0 bases, with 6 bases between. Germline assignment: CDR1 MNHEY and CDR2 SMNVEV (reference sequence). The CDR3, as DNA: TGTGCCAGCAGTTGGACAGCTAACTATGGCTACACCTTC. Its protein product is CASSWTANYGYTF.

The chain links TRBV5-1 to TRBJ2-2, with 11 bases that match TRBD2. The V and J ends lost 4 bases and 1 base, in that order; junction bases with no gene match: 3. CDR3 length: 16 amino acids. Per germline, CDR1 SGHRS and CDR2 YFSETQ. Written as DNA, the CDR3 is TGCGCCAGCAGCGCGGGACTAGCGGTGAACACCGGGGAGCTGTTTTTT. Translating gives CASSAGLAVNTGELFF.

The chain couples TRBV4-1 to TRBJ2-2, with 11 bases aligning to TRBD1. Germline V lookup: CDR1 MGHRA, CDR2 YSYEKL. The CDR3 extends over 15 amino acids. Losses at the gene ends were 4 bases for V and 6 bases for J; bases not matched to a gene: 4. The CDR3 region is CASSLGQGAPGELFF. CDR3 coding DNA: TGCGCCAGCAGCCTAGGACAGGGGGCGCCCGGGGAGCTGTTTTTT.

The rearrangement uses TRBV5-1 and TRBJ2-5; D ambiguous. The V gene lost 4 bases and the J gene lost 5 bases, with 12 bases spanning the gap. The CDR3 runs 13 residues. CDR1 and CDR2 from the germline V gene are SGHRS and YFSETQ. The CDR3 sequence: CASSPGPFETQYF. CDR3 sequence (DNA): TGCGCCAGCAGCCCAGGACCCTTTGAGACCCAGTACTTC.

The chain has TRBV5-1 and TRBJ1-1; weak D call: TRBD1 (6 bases). This CDR3 has 14 residues. V dropped 0 bases and J dropped 4 bases, with 10 bases sitting between them. Germline V gene lookup returns CDR1 SGHRS and CDR2 YFSETQ. This CDR3 reads CASSLVVQGTEAFF. CDR3 bases: TGCGCCAGCAGCTTGGTAGTACAGGGCACTGAAGCTTTCTTT.

The rearrangement links TRBV18 to TRBJ2-1; tentatively, D is TRBD1 (5 bases). V was cut by 4 bases and J by 0 bases, with 7 bases left in between. Germline values: CDR1 KGHSH, CDR2 LQKENI. This CDR3 is built from 14 residues. The CDR3 coding sequence is TGTGCCAGCTCACAGGGGCGCTCCTACAATGAGCAGTTCTTC. Translation gives CASSQGRSYNEQFF.

The chain combines TRBV6-4 with TRBJ2-1; TRBD2 agrees at 8 bases. The germline CDR1 and CDR2 sequences are MRHNA and SNTAGT. Trimming removed 6 bases from V and 2 bases from J; junction bases left unmatched: 6. The CDR3 covers 15 residues. CDR3 nucleotides: TGTGCCAGCAGCTCCGGTAGCGGGACCTACAATGAGCAGTTCTTC. Translation: CASSSGSGTYNEQFF.

The chain joins TRBV4-1 to TRBJ2-1; maybe TRBD2 (6 bases). This CDR3 contains 15 residues. CDR1 and CDR2 from the germline V gene are MGHRA and YSYEKL. V was shortened by 4 bases and J by 0 bases, with 10 bases between the two germline ends. The CDR3 DNA reads TGCGCCAGCAGCCTCCGCGGGGTCTCCTACAATGAGCAGTTCTTC. Encoded protein: CASSLRGVSYNEQFF.

The chain joins TRBV2 to TRBJ1-2; D remains unclear. Per the germline V gene, CDR1 is SNHLY and CDR2 is FYNNEI. This CDR3 is built from 11 residues. V lost 4 bases, J lost 5 bases, and 5 bases lay in between. The CDR3 spells CASSVGYGYTF. The CDR3, as DNA: TGTGCCAGCAGTGTAGGGTATGGCTACACCTTC.

Details on this clone: Other DNA sequences in the same sample also yield this CDR3. V usage is TRBV7-2 and J usage is TRBJ1-2, with D hard to call. From germline, CDR1 is SGHTA and CDR2 FQGNSA. Trimming took 1 base from V and 0 from J, leaving 12 bases between them. The CDR3 spans 16 residues. CDR3 coding DNA: TGTGCCAGCAGCTTAGGCGCGGGTTTCTCTAACTATGGCTACACCTTC. Its translation is CASSLGAGFSNYGYTF.

The chain is built from TRBV7-2 and TRBJ2-5; D is possibly TRBD1 (6 bases). Germline CDR1 SGHTA, CDR2 FQGNSA. The V gene lost 3 bases and the J gene lost 2 bases, with 7 bases spanning the gap. The CDR3 consists of 13 residues. The CDR3 reads CASSLGAQETQYF. The CDR3 nucleotides read TGTGCCAGCAGCTTGGGGGCTCAAGAGACCCAGTACTTC.

J is TRBJ1-1 and V is TRBV7-9; D unresolved. The CDR3 length is 12 residues. Trimming left V 3 bases short and J 10 bases short, with 12 bases between. Germline V gives CDR1 SEHNR, CDR2 FQNEAQ (reference sequence). The CDR3 spells CASSLSVRGAFF. The CDR3 DNA reads as TGTGCCAGCAGCTTGTCAGTGCGGGGAGCTTTCTTT. Full variable domain (outside the CDR3, taken from reference TRBV7-9 and TRBJ1-1): DTGVSQNPRHKITKRGQNVTFRCDPISEHNRLYWYRQTLGQGPEFLTYFQNEAQLEKSRLLSDRFSAERPKGSFSTLEIQRTEQGDSAMYLCASSLSVRGAFFGQGTRLTVV.

The V and J genes are TRBV15 and TRBJ1-3; possible D gene TRBD1, 5 bases. Germline-derived CDR1 and CDR2 are LNHNV and YYDKDF (reference sequence). The CDR3 contains 17 residues. Trimming removed 3 bases at V and 0 bases at J, with 15 bases between. Written as DNA, the CDR3 is TGTGCCACCAGCAGCGGGGGTCCGCTTGGCTCTGGAAACACCATATATTTT. Its translation: CATSSGGPLGSGNTIYF. Full variable domain (remainder filled in from reference TRBV15 and TRBJ1-3): DAMVIQNPRYQVTQFGKPVTLSCSQTLNHNVMYWYQQKSSQAPKLLFHYYDKDFNNEADTPDNFQSRRPNTSFCFLDIRSPGLGDTAMYLCATSSGGPLGSGNTIYFGEGSWLTVV.

This chain joins TRBV19 and TRBJ2-4, with D possibly called TRBD1 or TRBD2 (6 bases each). CDR1 LNHDA and CDR2 SQIVND come from the germline V gene (reference sequence). Between the trimmed V and J ends, which lost 3 bases and 3 bases, there was a span of 12 bases. This CDR3 region has 15 residues. CDR3 sequence: CASSIVGGGKNIQYF. In nucleotides, the CDR3 is TGTGCCAGTAGTATCGTAGGAGGGGGCAAAAACATTCAGTACTTC.

The chain combines TRBV21-1 with TRBJ1-2. TRBV21-1 is tagged as a pseudogene. This CDR3 spans 12 amino acids. The CDR3 DNA is TGTGCCAGCAGCCCCCGATACTATGGCTACACCTTC. Residues: CASSPRYYGYTF.